The 7 T cell receptor beta chains in this list originate from one sample, sequenced in a study of T cell responses to AZD1222 COVID-19 vaccine. Profiling relied on immunoSEQ multiplex PCR, and the TCRdb table lists in-frame clones only, not all of them. The sample holds 84,000 or so clones, about 92% seen once. This specimen consisted of peripheral blood, obtained on day 0 of AZD1222 vaccination. These receptors came from an adult in good health.

The rearrangement links TRBV5-8 to TRBJ2-3; no reliable D call. This CDR3 has 18 residues. Germline V lookup: CDR1 SGHTS, CDR2 YDEGEE. Trimming removed 0 bases at V and 0 bases at J, with 17 bases between. The CDR3 loop is CASSLGRLGTSSTDTQYF. In DNA form, the CDR3 reads TGTGCCAGCAGCTTGGGAAGGCTGGGAACATCTAGCACAGATACGCAGTATTTT.

Only a few counts were recorded for this clone. The CDR3 region is CASSPSSPTGWGEQYF. The CDR3 DNA sequence: TGTGCCAGCTCACCATCAAGCCCGACAGGGTGGGGGGAGCAGTACTTC. The chain employs TRBV18 and TRBJ2-7; 7 positions match TRBD1. CDR3 length equals 16 residues. Per germline, CDR1 KGHSH and CDR2 LQKENI. Unmatched junction bases numbered 14, after V lost 2 bases and J lost 7 bases.

This sequence joins TRBV5-8 and TRBJ1-4; unclear D gene. V lost 0 bases, J lost 0 bases, and 3 bases lay in between. The CDR3 runs 14 residues. CDR1 is SGHTS, CDR2 YDEGEE, per germline. Written as DNA, the CDR3 is TGTGCCAGCAGCTTGGAGGCAACTAATGAAAAACTGTTTTTT. Protein sequence: CASSLEATNEKLFF.

The rearrangement joins TRBV30 to TRBJ1-5; 7 bases match TRBD1. The V gene's germline CDR1 is GTSNPN and CDR2 SVGIG (reference sequence). CDR3 length equals 16 residues. V lost 0 bases, J lost 0 bases, and 5 bases stayed unmatched. CDR3 sequence: CAWSVRGRNSNQPQHF. The CDR3 nucleotides read TGTGCCTGGAGTGTAAGGGGGCGGAATAGCAATCAGCCCCAGCATTTT. Combining the CDR3 with reference TRBV30 and TRBJ1-5 gives the whole variable domain SQTIHQWPATLVQPVGSPLSLECTVEGTSNPNLYWYRQAAGRGLQLLFYSVGIGQISSEVPQNLSASRPQDRQFILSSKKLLLSDSGFYLCAWSVRGRNSNQPQHFGDGTRLSIL.

A single count supports this clone. This chain connects TRBV7-2 to TRBJ1-5, with D possibly matching TRBD1 (5 bases). CDR3 size: 16 residues. Trimming took 3 bases from V and 2 from J, leaving 14 bases between them. Per germline, CDR1 SGHTA and CDR2 FQGNSA. The CDR3 reads CASSLRTGGGNQPQHF. The CDR3 DNA reads TGTGCCAGCAGCTTGCGTACAGGTGGTGGCAATCAGCCCCAGCATTTT. The whole variable domain, filled in from reference TRBV7-2 and TRBJ1-5, reads GAGVSQSPSNKVTEKGKDVELRCDPISGHTALYWYRQSLGQGLEFLIYFQGNSAPDKSGLPSDRFSAERTGGSVSTLTIQRTQQEDSAVYLCASSLRTGGGNQPQHFGDGTRLSIL.

The CDR3 DNA sequence: TGTGCCTGGAGCACAGGGGATCCGAACCTCCACTTT. This gives the protein CAWSTGDPNLHF. The chain employs TRBV30 and TRBJ1-6; TRBD1 aligns across 7 bases. Germline values: CDR1 GTSNPN, CDR2 SVGIG (reference sequence). The ends lost 3 bases at V and 15 bases at J; junction bases unmatched: 8. The CDR3 runs 12 residues.

The gene calls are TRBV2 and TRBJ2-5; no firm D call. Germline V CDR1 and CDR2: SNHLY, FYNNEI. CDR3 size: 12 residues. The V and J ends lost 4 bases and 13 bases respectively, with 16 bases between them. The DNA for the CDR3 is TGTGCCAGCAGTGTTGCCCCACCCCTGTGGTACTTC. Encoded protein: CASSVAPPLWYF.